This T cell receptor (beta chain) was found in a study of T-cell memory formation after mild COVID-19. Study-level information: The study found TCR clusters largely donor specific. Study results and caveats: Mainly CM and EM harbored the contracting CD4+ clones; mainly EMRA harbored the CD8+ ones. Pre-infection memory contained some responding clones, which suggested that cross-reactive memory had joined.

TCRalpha and TCRbeta libraries used 5'RACE with constant-segment primers and UMIs. TCRdb re-called the 5' RACE reads with MiXCR, one entry per CDR3 protein. The table lists around 120,000 distinct CDR3 sequences, around a sixth of them singletons. Trimming cost V 2 bases and J 6 bases; bases outside gene matches: 3. Germline-derived CDR1 and CDR2 are SGHDN and FVKESK. This CDR3 spans 15 amino acids. This clonotype has a handful of counts. Its antigen is unknown. The sequence derives from an adult woman who had mild COVID-19 (a few samples of this study predate the infection). Cell type and time point are not known. The chain joins TRBV14 to TRBJ1-4; TRBD1 aligns across 10 bases. Sequencing was performed on PBMCs or a T cell subset sorted from them (not recorded which). CDR3 loop: CASSQIGTGDEKLFF. The CDR3 region has the DNA TGTGCCAGCAGCCAAATCGGGACAGGGGATGAAAAACTGTTTTTT. Drawing the rest from reference TRBV14 and TRBJ1-4, the complete variable domain is EAGVTQFPSHSVIEKGQTVTLRCDPISGHDNLYWYRRVMGKEIKFLLHFVKESKQDESGMPNNRFLAERTGGTYSTLKVQPAELEDSGVYFCASSQIGTGDEKLFFGSGTQLSVL.